This T cell receptor (beta chain) was captured by sequencing in a study of Graves' ophthalmopathy and Graves' hyperthyroidism. Study as a whole: At initial diagnosis, peripheral blood was obtained, and this preceded any treatment.

TCR beta CDR3 regions were amplified from RNA transcripts. The workflow started with a first-round RT-PCR run with HTBI primers and then moved on to a second-round multiplex PCR. One entry per CDR3 protein results from TCRdb running MiXCR on the multiplex PCR reads. The sample consists of roughly 700,000 distinct CDR3 sequences, roughly two fifths of them appearing once. PBMCs came from less than 12 ml of fresh peripheral blood. Trimming removed 5 bases from V and 4 bases from J; junction bases left unmatched: 9. CDR1 and CDR2 (germline): DFQATT, SNEGSKA (reference sequence). The CDR3 runs to 14 residues. Comment on this clonotype: Its matching antigen is unknown.

Notes on the study in general: This model predicted ophthalmopathy progression (sensitivity 65% to 71%, specificity about 72%). A 13-signature model separated ophthalmopathy from stable hyperthyroidism, 85% to 90% sensitivity, approximately 84% specificity.

This clonotype was sampled from an adult man with Graves' ophthalmopathy. The chain carries TRBV20-1 and TRBJ2-7, with TRBD1 matching 9 bases. Sequenced input: peripheral blood. The CDR3 reads CSAVGTGRLYEQYF. The CDR3 DNA reads TGCAGTGCTGTTGGGACAGGGCGGCTGTACGAGCAGTACTTC.